One and the same sample provided the 27 T cell receptor beta chains below, sequenced in a study of T cells after yellow fever vaccination. MiXCR was run by TCRdb on the 5' RACE reads, yielding one entry per CDR3 protein. The sample has under 700,000 distinct CDR3 sequences; 17% are singletons. The sequenced sample was PBMCs, obtained 4 to 6 days after the first yellow fever vaccination. The receptors originated from a man in his late teens or twenties who received the YFV17D yellow fever vaccine.

Ten or more counts support this clonotype. The chain employs TRBV9 and TRBJ2-3; 12 bases are shared with TRBD2. CDR1 is SGDLS and CDR2 is YYNGEE in the germline V gene. The CDR3 is 17 residues long. Trimming cost V 0 bases and J 7 bases; bases outside gene matches: 9. CDR3 nucleotides: TGTGCCAGCAGCGTAGCTTCTAGCGGGGGGGCCCGGCATACGCAGTATTTT. Amino acids: CASSVASSGGARHTQYF. The full variable domain, rest sourced from reference TRBV9 and TRBJ2-3, is DSGVTQTPKHLITATGQRVTLRCSPRSGDLSVYWYQQSLDQGLQFLIQYYNGEERAKGNILERFSAQQFPDLHSELNLSSLELGDSALYFCASSVASSGGARHTQYFGPGTRLTVL.

The genes are TRBV4-3 and TRBJ2-7, with 7 bases lining up with TRBD1. After removal of 4 bases from V and 0 bases from J, the junction contained 3 bases not matched to a gene. The CDR3 is made up of 14 amino acids. Germline V gives CDR1 LGHNA, CDR2 YSLEER. The CDR3 here is CASSRGTASYEQYF. The DNA of the CDR3 is TGCGCCAGCAGCCGTGGGACAGCCTCCTACGAGCAGTACTTC.

This chain links TRBV12-3 or TRBV12-4 with TRBJ2-1; 7 bases line up with TRBD1. The CDR3 is 15 residues long. V was clipped by 6 bases and J by 0 bases; unmatched bases: 5. CDR3 sequence reads: CASRLQGSSYNEQFF. DNA for the CDR3: TGTGCCAGCAGGCTACAGGGGAGCTCCTACAATGAGCAGTTCTTC.

CDR3 amino acids: CASSPGEGLEQYV. The CDR3 DNA reads TGTGCCAGCAGCCCAGGGGAGGGACTCGAGCAGTACGTC. V usage is TRBV9 and J usage is TRBJ2-7, with a weak D call TRBD2 (7 bases). Per the germline V gene, CDR1 is SGDLS and CDR2 is YYNGEE. Trimming stripped 4 bases from V and 6 bases from J, with 14 bases between. The CDR3 covers 13 residues.

The chain uses TRBV3-1 and TRBJ2-5; TRBD1 matches at 8 bases. The J segment lost 5 bases and the V segment lost 0 bases, leaving 5 bases of the junction unmatched. From germline, CDR1 is LGHDT and CDR2 YNNKEL (reference sequence). The CDR3 sequence is 15 residues long. CDR3: CASSQDRTGRETQYF. The DNA for the CDR3 is TGTGCCAGCAGCCAAGACCGGACAGGGAGGGAGACCCAGTACTTC.

This clonotype was observed at least ten times. This chain joins TRBV3-1 and TRBJ2-3; unclear D gene. The germline gives CDR1 LGHDT, CDR2 YNNKEL (reference sequence). Trimming shortened V by 1 base and J by 2 bases, and 4 bases separated the two germline ends. The CDR3 loop spans 13 amino acids. The DNA of the CDR3 is TGTGCCAGCAGCCAAGTTACCACAGATACGCAGTATTTT. Translated: CASSQVTTDTQYF.

The chain links TRBV5-5 to TRBJ1-3, with D possibly matching TRBD1 (6 bases). In germline, CDR1 is SGHKS, CDR2 YYEKEE (reference sequence). This CDR3 is built from 16 residues. V was clipped by 1 base and J by 2 bases, with 13 bases between them. CDR3 sequence reads: CASSLTGGPTGNTIYF. The CDR3 DNA sequence: TGTGCCAGCAGCTTGACCGGGGGCCCTACTGGAAACACCATATATTTT. Full variable domain (outside the CDR3, taken from reference TRBV5-5 and TRBJ1-3): DAGVTQSPTHLIKTRGQQVTLRCSPISGHKSVSWYQQVLGQGPQFIFQYYEKEERGRGNFPDRFSARQFPNYSSELNVNALLLGDSALYLCASSLTGGPTGNTIYFGEGSWLTVV.

This sequence joins TRBV6-2 or TRBV6-3 and TRBJ2-1; D perhaps matches TRBD2 (6 bases). Trimming cost V 0 bases and J 0 bases, with 15 bases left between them. This CDR3 spans 18 amino acids. The germline V gene encodes CDR1 MNHEY and CDR2 SVGEGT. The CDR3 reads CASSYSRIGRFSYNEQFF. The CDR3 DNA sequence: TGTGCCAGCAGTTACTCGAGGATAGGGAGGTTCTCCTACAATGAGCAGTTCTTC.

In this sample, this clonotype turned up a few times. This rearrangement joins TRBV6-5 to TRBJ2-2; D call uncertain. Germline V gives CDR1 MNHEY, CDR2 SVGAGI. V lost 0 bases, J lost 2 bases, and 7 bases lay in between. The CDR3 has 15 residues. In DNA form, the CDR3 reads TGTGCCAGCAGTTACTCAGGGCCCAACACCGGGGAGCTGTTTTTT. Amino acids: CASSYSGPNTGELFF.

This chain joins TRBV5-5 and TRBJ1-2; D gene unclear. Germline CDR1 and CDR2: SGHKS and YYEKEE (reference sequence). With 1 base removed from V and 3 bases from J, the gap between germline ends came to 13 bases. The CDR3 length is 15 residues. CDR3 sequence (DNA): TGTGCCAGCAGCTTGCTGAGTACCAAGGACTATGGCTACACCTTC. This encodes CASSLLSTKDYGYTF. The full variable domain, rest sourced from reference TRBV5-5 and TRBJ1-2, is DAGVTQSPTHLIKTRGQQVTLRCSPISGHKSVSWYQQVLGQGPQFIFQYYEKEERGRGNFPDRFSARQFPNYSSELNVNALLLGDSALYLCASSLLSTKDYGYTFGSGTRLTVV.

V gene TRBV7-9 combines with J gene TRBJ1-2, with a weak D call TRBD1 (6 bases). The V gene's germline CDR1 is SEHNR and CDR2 FQNEAQ (reference sequence). Trimming left V 1 base short and J 14 bases short, with 26 bases between. The CDR3 is made up of 16 amino acids. CDR3 sequence: CASSLETYTGREVDTF. The CDR3 coding sequence is TGTGCCAGCAGCTTAGAAACTTATACAGGGCGCGAAGTAGATACCTTC.

V and J are TRBV18 and TRBJ2-1, with D tentatively TRBD2 (5 bases). The CDR3 covers 13 residues. The V end lost 4 bases, the J end lost 10 bases, and 14 bases lay between the germline ends. The germline V gene encodes CDR1 KGHSH and CDR2 LQKENI. Here the CDR3 reads CASSRADSREQFF. The DNA of the CDR3 is TGTGCCAGCTCACGGGCGGACTCAAGGGAGCAGTTCTTC.

The chain couples TRBV5-6 to TRBJ1-4; D not resolved. This CDR3 contains 15 residues. CDR1 and CDR2 from the germline V gene are SGHDT and YYEEEE. Trimming removed 0 bases at V and 3 bases at J, with 9 bases between. The CDR3 loop is CASSLALGANEKLFF. The CDR3 DNA follows: TGTGCCAGCAGCTTGGCCCTGGGAGCTAATGAAAAACTGTTTTTT.

This rearrangement joins TRBV3-1 to TRBJ1-5, with D unresolved. V gave up 1 base and J gave up 7 bases, with 8 bases separating them. The CDR3 covers 13 residues. Per the germline V gene, CDR1 is LGHDT and CDR2 is YNNKEL (reference sequence). The DNA for the CDR3 is TGTGCCAGCAGCCAAGCACCTCAACAGCCCCAGCATTTT. This sequence encodes CASSQAPQQPQHF.

This clonotype was observed a few times. The chain couples TRBV29-1 to TRBJ2-1; 7 bases align to TRBD1. V shed 3 bases, J shed 3 bases, and the junction held 5 bases outside the gene matches. CDR1 is SQVTM, CDR2 ANQGSEA, per germline. The CDR3 length is 14 residues. CDR3 nucleotide sequence: TGCAGCGTTGAGGTTACAGGGGACTACAATGAGCAGTTCTTC. Protein product: CSVEVTGDYNEQFF.

The chain uses TRBV3-1 and TRBJ2-1; 8 bases fit TRBD2. CDR3 length equals 14 residues. Germline V gene sequence: CDR1 LGHDT, CDR2 YNNKEL (reference sequence). J gave up 5 bases and V 2 bases, and 2 bases lay outside the gene matches. CDR3 nucleotides: TGTGCCAGCAGCCAAAGCGGGGGACACAATGAGCAGTTCTTC. Translated: CASSQSGGHNEQFF.

The chain couples TRBV19 to TRBJ2-7; D perhaps matches TRBD1 (7 bases). This CDR3 is 16 amino acids long. The V gene's germline CDR1 is LNHDA and CDR2 SQIVND (reference sequence). The V end was cut by 4 bases, the J end by 1 base, with 17 bases between. The CDR3 loop reads CASSRGGGGASYEQYV. DNA for the CDR3: TGTGCCAGTAGTAGGGGAGGAGGGGGCGCATCCTACGAGCAGTACGTC.

This chain connects TRBV4-1 to TRBJ1-2; weak D call: TRBD1 (6 bases). The CDR3 consists of 14 residues. Germline-derived CDR1 and CDR2 are MGHRA and YSYEKL. Trimming stripped 1 base from V and 3 bases from J, with 9 bases between. This chain's CDR3 is CASSQGGGDYGYTF. The CDR3 DNA reads as TGCGCCAGCAGCCAAGGAGGGGGGGACTATGGCTACACCTTC.

This clonotype has a count of ten or more. The chain is built from TRBV2 and TRBJ2-1; TRBD2 might be the D (6 bases). The CDR3 spans 14 residues. Germline V lookup: CDR1 SNHLY, CDR2 FYNNEI. Between the trimmed V and J ends, which lost 0 bases and 15 bases, there was a span of 18 bases. CDR3 nucleotides: TGTGCCAGCAGTGAAGCGCGAGAGTTACTAGCCTGGTTCTTC. Protein sequence: CASSEARELLAWFF.

The chain couples TRBV21-1 to TRBJ1-5; TRBD1 was called by the table and not checked on the DNA. TRBV21-1 is described as a pseudogene. This CDR3 has 16 amino acids. The CDR3 here is CASSLRGGAYNQPQHF. Here the CDR3 DNA reads TGTGCCAGCAGTTTAAGGGGGGGCGCCTACAATCAGCCCCAGCATTTT.

This clonotype was found a few times. The CDR3 is CASSQDRGARKLFF. The CDR3 nucleotides are TGCGCCAGCAGCCAAGACAGGGGGGCGCGAAAACTGTTTTTT. The chain joins TRBV4-3 to TRBJ1-4; 7 bases fit TRBD1. The CDR3 extends over 14 amino acids. Germline CDR1 reads LGHNA; CDR2 reads YSLEER. With V trimmed by 0 bases and J by 10 bases, 5 bases remained unmatched.

This clonotype was counted only a few times. The rearrangement joins TRBV4-3 to TRBJ2-6, with D uncertain. V was pared by 0 bases and J by 0 bases, with 9 bases between. This CDR3 contains 17 residues. The germline V gene has CDR1 LGHNA and CDR2 YSLEER. The CDR3 region is CASSQDLIVSGANVLTF. In DNA, the CDR3 is TGCGCCAGCAGCCAAGATCTTATTGTCTCTGGGGCCAACGTCCTGACTTTC.

V usage is TRBV9 and J usage is TRBJ2-1, with TRBD2 matching 14 bases. Unmatched junction bases numbered 3, after V lost 3 bases and J lost 4 bases. Germline loops: CDR1 SGDLS, CDR2 YYNGEE. This CDR3 has 16 amino acids. Here the CDR3 reads CASSGLAGGLYNEQFF. CDR3 nucleotides: TGTGCCAGCAGCGGACTAGCGGGGGGGCTTTACAATGAGCAGTTCTTC. The variable domain in full, with the rest retrieved from reference TRBV9 and TRBJ2-1, is DSGVTQTPKHLITATGQRVTLRCSPRSGDLSVYWYQQSLDQGLQFLIQYYNGEERAKGNILERFSAQQFPDLHSELNLSSLELGDSALYFCASSGLAGGLYNEQFFGPGTRLTVL.

This clonotype was seen only a few times. The chain recombines TRBV7-9 with TRBJ2-3; D perhaps matches TRBD2 (6 bases). The CDR3 contains 16 residues. V dropped 5 bases and J dropped 5 bases, with 20 bases sitting between them. Germline-derived CDR1 and CDR2 are SEHNR and FQNEAQ (reference sequence). CDR3 sequence: CASSPRTGVDQDTQYF. The CDR3 nucleotides read TGTGCCAGCAGCCCTAGAACGGGGGTTGACCAAGATACGCAGTATTTT.

This clonotype was detected ten times or more. This chain uses TRBV12-3 or TRBV12-4 with TRBJ2-1; D is unresolved. Trimming stripped 7 bases from V and 3 bases from J, with 7 bases between. The CDR3 is 12 amino acids. For the CDR3, the DNA is TGTGCCAGCACCCCGGACTACAATGAGCAGTTCTTC. This sequence encodes CASTPDYNEQFF.

The V gene is TRBV13, the J gene TRBJ1-6; D is unresolved. The CDR3 covers 16 residues. The germline gives CDR1 PRHDT, CDR2 FYEKMQ (reference sequence). Trimming cost V 4 bases and J 3 bases, with 13 bases left between them. Here the CDR3 DNA reads TGTGCCAGCAGCTCCAAGGCGGGCGTCTATAATTCACCCCTCCACTTT. Protein: CASSSKAGVYNSPLHF. The full variable domain, completed using reference TRBV13 and TRBJ1-6, is AAGVIQSPRHLIKEKRETATLKCYPIPRHDTVYWYQQGPGQDPQFLISFYEKMQSDKGSIPDRFSAQQFSDYHSELNMSSLELGDSALYFCASSSKAGVYNSPLHFGNGTRLTVT.

The chain joins TRBV7-2 to TRBJ2-2; D may correspond to TRBD1 or TRBD2 (5 bases each). Germline V gene lookup returns CDR1 SGHTA and CDR2 FQGNSA. This CDR3 has 14 residues. Trimming pared 3 bases from V and 5 bases from J, leaving 10 bases between. In DNA form, the CDR3 reads TGTGCCAGCAGCTTCGGGGCGGATACCGGGGAGCTGTTTTTT. Amino acids: CASSFGADTGELFF.